This is a list of T cell receptor beta chains from one sample in a study of T cell clones after liver transplantation. Assay used: immunoSEQ multiplex PCR; TCRdb lists only in-frame clones, some missing. Of around 120,000 clones listed, about nine tenths are singletons. This specimen consisted of CD4+ T cells from blood, obtained 12 months after liver transplant. All receptors derive from a human patient who received a liver transplant. A share of the T cells may be of graft donor origin. Both conserved end residues are part of each CDR3. D genes are given only for firm matches.

>TRBJ2-1|-|TRBV28|15
CASSLRGGGVNEQFF
TGTGCCAGCAGTTTAAGGGGGGGCGGTGTGAATGAGCAGTTCTTC
>TRBJ1-2|-|TRBV6-5|13
CASSYRPNYGYTF
TGTGCCAGCAGTTACAGGCCGAACTATGGCTACACCTTC
>TRBJ2-1|-|TRBV4-2|18
CASSQDGGTKGSYNEQFF
TGTGCCAGCAGCCAAGATGGGGGGACCAAGGGATCCTACAATGAGCAGTTCTTC
>TRBJ2-2|-|TRBV2|12
CAKSVSAGELFF
TGTGCCAAATCAGTATCGGCCGGGGAGCTGTTTTTT
>TRBJ2-7|TRBD1|TRBV19|15
CASSIADRAVYEQYF
TGTGCCAGTAGTATAGCGGACAGGGCTGTTTACGAGCAGTACTTC
>TRBJ2-2|-|TRBV4-1|16
CASSQEWERYTGELFF
TGCGCCAGCAGCCAAGAGTGGGAGAGGTATACCGGGGAGCTGTTTTTT
>TRBJ2-1|TRBD2|TRBV9|15
CASSVGAGGPNEQFF
TGTGCCAGCAGCGTAGGGGCGGGAGGGCCCAATGAGCAGTTCTTC
>TRBJ1-2|TRBD1|TRBV6-5|14
CASSRDRGNYGYTF
TGTGCCAGCAGCCGGGACAGGGGTAACTATGGCTACACCTTC
>TRBJ1-5|TRBD1|TRBV2|13
CASSEDREQPQHF
TGTGCCAGCAGTGAGGACAGGGAACAGCCCCAGCATTTT
>TRBJ1-5|-|TRBV2|13
CASSAQSQQPQHF
TGTGCCAGCAGTGCACAGAGCCAACAGCCCCAGCATTTT
>TRBJ2-1|TRBD1|TRBV11-3|16
CASSLDGTGAYNEQFF
TGTGCCAGCAGCTTAGATGGGACAGGGGCCTACAATGAGCAGTTCTTC